These 18 T cell receptor beta chains originate from one sample sequenced in a study of blood T cell repertoires in COVID-19. Profiled with immunoSEQ multiplex PCR; TCRdb holds only in-frame clones, not every one. The table has 200,000 to 250,000 clones, roughly 90% seen once; the top ten hold 2% to 2.5%. The material sequenced was peripheral blood. The receptors derive from a woman aged 50 to 60 with acute or convalescent COVID-19.

This clone was observed a single time. The rearrangement uses TRBV27 and TRBJ1-2; 8 nucleotides match TRBD1. With 5 bases clipped from V and 0 bases from J, the junction kept 14 bases outside the gene matches. The CDR3 sequence is 18 residues long. Germline assignment: CDR1 MNHEY and CDR2 SMNVEV (reference sequence). The CDR3 sequence: CASSPLRGDRRSNYGYTF. The CDR3 bases are TGTGCCAGCAGTCCCCTCCGTGGGGACAGGCGTTCTAACTATGGCTACACCTTC.

CDR3 DNA: TGTGCCAGCAGTTGGTGGGGAACAGGGACCGGCTACACCTTC. Translated, it gives CASSWWGTGTGYTF. The chain is built from TRBV6-2 or TRBV6-3 and TRBJ1-2; D possibly corresponds to TRBD1 (6 bases). Germline V gives CDR1 MNHEY, CDR2 SVGEGT. CDR3 size: 14 residues. Trimming took off 4 bases at V and 8 bases at J, with 17 bases between the two ends.

The table lists this clone with a count of one. The genes are TRBV5-1 and TRBJ1-4, with D uncertain. V was shortened by 4 bases and J by 4 bases, with 11 bases between the two germline ends. The CDR3 is 14 residues long. Germline CDR1 SGHRS, CDR2 YFSETQ. CDR3 sequence reads: CASSNRADNEKLFF. DNA for the CDR3: TGCGCCAGCAGCAACAGAGCAGATAATGAAAAACTGTTTTTT.

V and J are TRBV2 and TRBJ2-3; D is undetermined. V lost 5 bases to trimming and J lost 4 bases, with 7 bases between them. The CDR3 covers 12 residues. CDR1 and CDR2 from the germline V gene are SNHLY and FYNNEI. The CDR3 nucleotides read TGTGCCAGCAGTCCGAGAGCAGATACGCAGTATTTT. Encoded protein: CASSPRADTQYF. Using reference TRBV2 and TRBJ2-3 for the parts outside the CDR3, the full variable domain is EPEVTQTPSHQVTQMGQEVILRCVPISNHLYFYWYRQILGQKVEFLVSFYNNEISEKSEIFDDQFSVERPDGSNFTLKIRSTKLEDSAMYFCASSPRADTQYFGPGTRLTVL.

The chain is built from TRBV5-1 and TRBJ1-2; TRBD1 matches at 8 bases. The germline gives CDR1 SGHRS, CDR2 YFSETQ. The trim removed 4 bases at V and 4 bases at J, leaving 12 bases unmatched. The length of the CDR3 is 16 residues. CDR3 sequence reads: CASSEGAGTGLYGYTF. The CDR3 bases are TGCGCCAGCAGCGAGGGGGCCGGGACAGGCCTCTATGGCTACACCTTC.

This clone was seen more than once but under ten times. This rearrangement joins TRBV11-2 to TRBJ2-1; 8 bases are shared with TRBD2. The germline V gene encodes CDR1 SGHAT and CDR2 FQNNGV. This CDR3 contains 16 residues. The junction had 11 bases not matched to a gene; V was cut back by 1 base and J by 9 bases. The DNA for the CDR3 is TGTGCCAGCAGCTTAGTCCGGGGGGGGGAGGCAGGTGAGCAGTTCTTC. This gives the protein CASSLVRGGEAGEQFF.

The chain carries TRBV30 and TRBJ1-3, with a weak D call TRBD1 (5 bases). Germline CDR1 reads GTSNPN; CDR2 reads SVGIG (reference sequence). CDR3 length equals 13 residues. With 2 bases removed from V and 3 bases from J, the gap between germline ends came to 8 bases. CDR3 DNA: TGTGCCTGGAGTTTTGACAGTGGAAACACCATATATTTT. Amino acids: CAWSFDSGNTIYF.

This chain links TRBV4-3 with TRBJ2-7; D remains unclear. Trimming left V 3 bases short and J 1 base short, with 10 bases between. The CDR3 loop spans 14 amino acids. The germline CDR1 and CDR2 sequences are LGHNA and YSLEER. The CDR3 DNA follows: TGCGCCAGCAGCCAGTACACCAGATCCTACGAGCAGTACTTC. Its protein is CASSQYTRSYEQYF.

The chain joins TRBV18 to TRBJ2-7, with 9 bases that match TRBD2. Germline V gives CDR1 KGHSH, CDR2 LQKENI. V trimming: 3 bases; J trimming: 4 bases; junction bases outside the gene matches: 7. This CDR3 has 15 residues. The CDR3 reads CASSPQSSGSYEQYF. The CDR3 DNA reads TGTGCCAGCTCACCGCAAAGTAGCGGGAGTTACGAGCAGTACTTC.

The chain combines TRBV3-1 (or the pseudogene TRBV3-2) with TRBJ2-7; D is perhaps TRBD2 (6 bases). The length of the CDR3 is 18 residues. Germline V gene sequence: CDR1 LGHDT, CDR2 YNNKEL (reference sequence). V gave up 1 base and J gave up 3 bases, with 22 bases separating them. The CDR3 DNA reads TGTGCCAGCAGCCAAGGGATTCGGGAGATCCCCCCCTACTACGAGCAGTACTTC. Translating gives CASSQGIREIPPYYEQYF.

The chain carries TRBV4-3 and TRBJ2-3, with D perhaps TRBD2 (6 bases). CDR1 and CDR2 (germline): LGHNA, YSLEER. V was clipped by 2 bases and J by 5 bases, with 23 bases between them. The CDR3 runs 18 residues. The CDR3 bases are TGCGCCAGCAGCCAACAACCCGCTAGCGTGGGAAGAGTAGATACGCAGTATTTT. This codes for CASSQQPASVGRVDTQYF.

The chain recombines TRBV27 with TRBJ1-6, with 11 bases fitting TRBD1. This CDR3 has 18 amino acids. CDR1 is MNHEY and CDR2 is SMNVEV in the germline V gene (reference sequence). Losses at the gene ends were 5 bases for V and 4 bases for J; bases not matched to a gene: 10. The CDR3 DNA is TGTGCCAGCAGTCCAGACTTGGACAGGGGGCTTTATAATTCACCCCTCCACTTT. It specifies CASSPDLDRGLYNSPLHF.

The V and J genes are TRBV30 and TRBJ2-7; TRBD1 might be the D (5 bases). With 0 bases removed from V and 1 base from J, the gap between germline ends came to 13 bases. The CDR3 runs 15 residues. Germline CDR1 is GTSNPN and CDR2 is SVGIG (reference sequence). CDR3 protein: CAWSVQAGPSYEQYF. In DNA, the CDR3 is TGTGCCTGGAGTGTACAGGCAGGACCATCCTACGAGCAGTACTTC.

The chain employs TRBV27 and TRBJ2-7; 9 bases are shared with TRBD2. CDR1 and CDR2 (germline): MNHEY, SMNVEV (reference sequence). The CDR3 is 16 residues long. After removal of 0 bases from V and 6 bases from J, the junction contained 9 bases not matched to a gene. The CDR3, as DNA: TGTGCCAGCAGTTTATCCTATAGCGGGAGCCAGGGCGAGCAGTACTTC. This translates into CASSLSYSGSQGEQYF.

The J gene is TRBJ1-2, the V gene TRBV19, with a possible D match to TRBD1 (5 bases). The CDR3 extends over 15 amino acids. Germline-derived CDR1 and CDR2 are LNHDA and SQIVND (reference sequence). V shed 3 bases and J shed 0 bases, with 11 bases lying between them. The CDR3 reads CASSIPGVANYGYTF. The CDR3 DNA is TGTGCCAGTAGTATTCCGGGGGTCGCTAACTATGGCTACACCTTC.

The table lists this clone with a few counts. V usage is TRBV6-5 and J usage is TRBJ2-7; 7 bases are shared with TRBD2. The germline V gene has CDR1 MNHEY and CDR2 SVGAGI. The CDR3 covers 15 residues. The V segment lost 6 bases and the J segment 2 bases; nucleotides outside the gene matches: 10. In DNA form, the CDR3 reads TGTGCCAGCAGAGGCCGGGGGGACCCCACCTACGAGCAGTACTTC. Residues: CASRGRGDPTYEQYF.

The genes are TRBV6-6 and TRBJ1-2; D not resolved. The V gene lost 5 bases and the J gene lost 4 bases, with 11 bases spanning the gap. The CDR3 is 13 residues long. In germline, CDR1 is MNHNY, CDR2 SVGAGI (reference sequence). CDR3 DNA sequence: TGTGCCAGCAGTACTCCCGCTGGCTATGGCTACACCTTC. Amino acid sequence: CASSTPAGYGYTF.

The chain links TRBV10-3 to TRBJ1-4; tentative D call: TRBD1 (5 bases). Trimming stripped 3 bases from V and 4 bases from J, with 9 bases between. The CDR3 is 14 residues long. Germline assignment: CDR1 ENHRY and CDR2 SYGVKD. The CDR3 nucleotides read TGTGCCATCAGTGAAAGGACAATTAATGAAAAACTGTTTTTT. Translation gives CAISERTINEKLFF.